The 2 T cell receptor beta chains listed next were all sequenced from one sample in a study of CD8 T cells in ankylosing spondylitis (dated by TCRdb to between 2016 and 2019). Library preparation was by 5' RACE. Data came from an Illumina HiSeq 2500. Clones were called with MiXCR by TCRdb after fastp trimmed the public reads at Q25, and only in-frame beta chains were retained. Duplicate CDR3 protein sequences are folded into a single record with the most common DNA and genes. Within this sample are roughly 700,000 distinct CDR3 sequences, with under 20% of them counted one time only. Clones ranked in the top ten supply 15% to 20% of the sample. Their specific antigens are unknown. General study outcomes and caveats: Blood from ankylosing spondylitis patients appeared to be characterized by a TCR beta motif made up of under ten highly homologous amino acid variants.

The source material was blood, either unsorted or a sorted T cell fraction (not recorded which). Receptor source: a male donor with ankylosing spondylitis.

The sample holds a few counts of this clonotype. The V call is TRBV6-2 or TRBV6-3, the J call TRBJ2-7; D gene uncertain. The V gene's germline CDR1 is MNHEY and CDR2 SVGEGT. The CDR3 runs 13 residues. The V gene lost 0 bases and the J gene lost 2 bases, with 5 bases spanning the gap. DNA of the CDR3: TGTGCCAGCAGTTACTCGATGGCCTACGAGCAGTACTTC. Amino acid sequence: CASSYSMAYEQYF.

This clonotype was picked up many times. This chain connects TRBV5-1 to TRBJ2-1; TRBD2 matches at 8 bases. J lost 7 bases, V lost 1 base, and 7 bases had no gene match. This CDR3 is built from 15 residues. CDR1 and CDR2 (germline): SGHRS, YFSETQ. CDR3 nucleotides: TGCGCCAGCAGCTTGAGGGGGACTAGTGTAAATGAGCAGTTCTTC. Translating it yields CASSLRGTSVNEQFF.